This T cell receptor (beta chain) is drawn from a study of early T cells in non-severe SARS-CoV-2 infection. Study-wide background: Sequencing of bulk RNA from unsorted whole blood was done, without chain pairing.

TCRdb reprocessed the 5' RACE reads with MiXCR, giving one entry per CDR3 protein. Of roughly 70,000 distinct CDR3 sequences listed, roughly an eighth are singletons. The receptor comes from an adult who was a healthcare worker with PCR-confirmed SARS-CoV-2 infection or an uninfected control (not recorded which). Sequenced input: whole blood.

CDR3: CSVEDRGETQYF. The DNA of the CDR3 is TGCAGCGTTGAGGACAGGGGAGAGACCCAGTACTTC. The chain combines TRBV29-1 with TRBJ2-5, with 9 nucleotides matching TRBD1. This CDR3 is 12 amino acids long. The V and J ends lost 3 bases and 4 bases, in that order; junction bases with no gene match: 0. Germline V gene data show CDR1 as SQVTM and CDR2 as ANQGSEA.